The 15 T cell receptor beta chains below come from one sample, sequenced in a study of T-cell reconstitution after alpha-beta-depleted transplantation in children. Preparation of the TCRbeta library involved a method that used unique molecular identifiers. TCRdb itself ran the PCR reads through MiXCR, one entry per CDR3 protein. The table has approximately 190,000 distinct CDR3 sequences, around 9.2% seen once; the top ten hold approximately 34%. The material was PBMCs, mostly from graft donor cells, obtained 360 days after TCRalphabeta/CD19-depleted stem cell transplant. The source of these receptors is a male patient aged 2-10 years who had a stem cell transplant for acute myeloid leukemia, so the T cells may come from the graft donor.

This clonotype was counted between two and nine times. The V and J genes are TRBV6-2 or TRBV6-3 and TRBJ2-2; no clear D gene. The V gene's germline CDR1 is MNHEY and CDR2 SVGEGT. This CDR3 has 13 residues. V was cut by 1 base and J by 1 base, with 1 base left in between. CDR3 DNA sequence: TGTGCCAGCAGTTACTTGAACACCGGGGAGCTGTTTTTT. Protein product: CASSYLNTGELFF.

In its sample, this clonotype was seen many times. The chain recombines TRBV11-3 with TRBJ2-1; D possibly corresponds to TRBD1 (5 bases). Germline V gene lookup returns CDR1 SGHNT and CDR2 YENEEA. The V gene lost 2 bases and the J gene lost 0 bases, with 5 bases spanning the gap. The CDR3 consists of 14 residues. CDR3 nucleotide sequence: TGTGCCAGCAGCTTAAGGGGCTCCTACAATGAGCAGTTCTTC. Translating gives CASSLRGSYNEQFF. Full variable domain (missing parts from reference TRBV11-3 and TRBJ2-1): EAGVVQSPRYKIIEKKQPVAFWCNPISGHNTLYWYLQNLGQGPELLIRYENEEAVDDSQLPKDRFSAERLKGVDSTLKIQPAELGDSAVYLCASSLRGSYNEQFFGPGTRLTVL.

The chain combines TRBV12-3 or TRBV12-4 with TRBJ2-2; 8 positions agree with TRBD1. CDR3 length: 15 amino acids. Unmatched junction bases numbered 7, after V lost 10 bases and J lost 0 bases. CDR3 in DNA: TGTGCCACGTATCAGGGGGCCGCGAACACCGGGGAGCTGTTTTTT. Amino acids: CATYQGAANTGELFF.

This clonotype was detected only a few times. The chain has TRBV7-2 and TRBJ1-2, with a weak D call TRBD1 (5 bases). Looked up from germline, CDR1 is SGHTA and CDR2 is FQGNSA. The CDR3 has 14 residues. Trimming cost V 3 bases and J 2 bases, with 10 bases left between them. CDR3 amino acids: CASSFWRQNYGYTF. The CDR3, as DNA: TGTGCCAGCAGCTTTTGGCGACAGAACTATGGCTACACCTTC.

A few counts support this clonotype. The chain is built from TRBV7-2 and TRBJ1-5; D may be TRBD1 (6 bases). CDR1 and CDR2 from the germline V gene are SGHTA and FQGNSA. This CDR3 comprises 14 residues. The V end was cut by 2 bases, the J end by 6 bases, with 11 bases between. Written as DNA, the CDR3 is TGTGCCAGCAGCTTAACCGGGGGCGGTCAGCCCCAGCATTTT. Translating gives CASSLTGGGQPQHF.

The J gene is TRBJ2-7, the V gene TRBV7-2, with D perhaps TRBD1 (6 bases). Between the trimmed V and J ends, which lost 7 bases and 2 bases, there was a span of 12 bases. Germline CDR1 reads SGHTA; CDR2 reads FQGNSA. The CDR3 has 13 amino acids. The CDR3 nucleotides read TGTGCCAGCAACAAATCAGGGGCCTACGAGCAGTACGTC. This gives the protein CASNKSGAYEQYV.

The chain couples TRBV5-6 to TRBJ2-7; 7 positions agree with TRBD2. Germline CDR1 SGHDT, CDR2 YYEEEE. Losses at the gene ends were 4 bases for V and 5 bases for J; bases not matched to a gene: 6. CDR3 size: 13 residues. CDR3 sequence: CASSRGSLDEQYF. CDR3 sequence (DNA): TGTGCCAGCAGCCGCGGGAGTCTCGACGAGCAGTACTTC. Using reference TRBV5-6 and TRBJ2-7 for the parts outside the CDR3, the full variable domain is DAGVTQSPTHLIKTRGQQVTLRCSPKSGHDTVSWYQQALGQGPQFIFQYYEEEERQRGNFPDRFSGHQFPNYSSELNVNALLLGDSALYLCASSRGSLDEQYFGPGTRLTVT.

This clonotype was recorded a few times. This chain joins TRBV15 and TRBJ2-1, with D perhaps given as TRBD1 or TRBD2 (5 bases each). V lost 0 bases and J lost 8, with 8 bases in between. The germline gives CDR1 LNHNV, CDR2 YYDKDF (reference sequence). This CDR3 contains 13 residues. CDR3 in DNA: TGTGCCACCAGCAGAGATGAGGGGTATGAGCAGTTCTTC. It specifies CATSRDEGYEQFF.

This clonotype was recorded a few times. The rearrangement links TRBV18 to TRBJ2-5; TRBD2 matches at 9 bases. The length of the CDR3 is 17 residues. Per the germline V gene, CDR1 is KGHSH and CDR2 is LQKENI. J gave up 5 bases and V 3 bases, and 13 bases lay outside the gene matches. The CDR3 reads CASSPLVGLAGRETQYF. The CDR3 coding sequence is TGTGCCAGCTCACCCCTAGTGGGACTAGCCGGACGGGAGACCCAGTACTTC.

The CDR3 sequence: CASSWRQGNQPQHF. The CDR3 DNA follows: TGTGCCAGCAGCTGGAGACAGGGGAATCAGCCCCAGCATTTT. The chain couples TRBV7-2 to TRBJ1-5, with 8 bases lining up with TRBD1. The germline V gene encodes CDR1 SGHTA and CDR2 FQGNSA. V was clipped by 4 bases and J by 4 bases; unmatched bases: 3. This CDR3 is built from 14 residues. The full variable domain, rest sourced from reference TRBV7-2 and TRBJ1-5, is GAGVSQSPSNKVTEKGKDVELRCDPISGHTALYWYRQSLGQGLEFLIYFQGNSAPDKSGLPSDRFSAERTGGSVSTLTIQRTQQEDSAVYLCASSWRQGNQPQHFGDGTRLSIL.

The V and J genes are TRBV29-1 and TRBJ2-7, with TRBD2 identical over 8 bases. Germline V gene lookup returns CDR1 SQVTM and CDR2 ANQGSEA. V was clipped by 1 base and J by 2 bases; unmatched bases: 10. CDR3 length equals 16 residues. CDR3 DNA: TGCAGCGTTGAAGGCCCCACCGGGACTAGTACCTACGAGCAGTACTTC. This codes for CSVEGPTGTSTYEQYF.

This clonotype was observed many times. The chain combines TRBV7-8 with TRBJ2-3; D possibly corresponds to TRBD2 (7 bases). The CDR3 has 16 amino acids. V was trimmed by 6 bases and J by 2 bases, leaving 18 bases between them. Germline V gene lookup returns CDR1 SGHVS and CDR2 FQNEAQ. CDR3: CASSRLGGGHTDTQYF. The CDR3 nucleotides read TGTGCCAGCAGTCGTCTCGGCGGGGGACACACAGATACGCAGTATTTT. The full variable domain, completed using reference TRBV7-8 and TRBJ2-3, is GAGVSQSPRYKVAKRGQDVALRCDPISGHVSLFWYQQALGQGPEFLTYFQNEAQLDKSGLPSDRFFAERPEGSVSTLKIQRTQQEDSAVYLCASSRLGGGHTDTQYFGPGTRLTVL.

The sample holds a few counts of this clonotype. The rearrangement uses TRBV20-1 and TRBJ1-5, with a weak D call TRBD1 (5 bases). V lost 1 base, J lost 4 bases, and 14 bases lay in between. The V gene's germline CDR1 is DFQATT and CDR2 SNEGSKA (reference sequence). The CDR3 extends over 15 amino acids. The CDR3, as DNA: TGCAGTGCTAGAGGAGCAAGACAGACAAATCAGCCCCAGCATTTT. Protein: CSARGARQTNQPQHF.

This chain joins TRBV6-1 and TRBJ2-3; D may be TRBD2 (6 bases). The CDR3 is 14 amino acids. From germline, CDR1 is MNHNS and CDR2 SASEGT. Trimming removed 6 bases at V and 1 base at J, with 11 bases between. The CDR3 DNA follows: TGTGCCAGCAGAGAGACTAGGGGCACAGATACGCAGTATTTT. It yields the protein CASRETRGTDTQYF.

This clonotype occurred a few times. The chain uses TRBV6-1 and TRBJ1-4, with TRBD1 matching over 7 bases. CDR1 is MNHNS and CDR2 is SASEGT in the germline V gene. The V segment lost 6 bases and the J segment 7 bases; nucleotides outside the gene matches: 14. The CDR3 spans 16 residues. The CDR3 bases are TGTGCCAGCAGAAGACAGGGACGGAAGCTGAGTGAAAAACTGTTTTTT. Protein sequence: CASRRQGRKLSEKLFF.